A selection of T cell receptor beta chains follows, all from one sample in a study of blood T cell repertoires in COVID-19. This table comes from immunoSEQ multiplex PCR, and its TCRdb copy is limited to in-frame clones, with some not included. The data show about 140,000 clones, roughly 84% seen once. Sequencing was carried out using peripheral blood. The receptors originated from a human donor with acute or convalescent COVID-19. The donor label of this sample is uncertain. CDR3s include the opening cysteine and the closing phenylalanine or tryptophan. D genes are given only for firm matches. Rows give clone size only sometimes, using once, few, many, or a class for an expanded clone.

cdr3_nt: TGTGCCATCACCCCCCGGGACACCGGGGAGCTGTTTTTT
cdr3_aa: CAITPRDTGELFF
j_call: TRBJ2-2
clone_size: -
v_call: TRBV10-3
d_call: -

cdr3_nt: TGTGCCACCAGTGACTCGGGAGGGAGGACTGAAGCTTTCTTT
cdr3_aa: CATSDSGGRTEAFF
j_call: TRBJ1-1
clone_size: -
v_call: TRBV24-1
d_call: -

cdr3_nt: TGTGCCATCAGCCGGGATCTAGACCTCAATGAGCAGTTCTTC
cdr3_aa: CAISRDLDLNEQFF
j_call: TRBJ2-1
clone_size: once
v_call: TRBV10-3
d_call: -

cdr3_nt: TGTGCCAGCAGCTTAAACCGGAGAGGGGGCCGAGAAAATGAGCAGTTCTTC
cdr3_aa: CASSLNRRGGRENEQFF
j_call: TRBJ2-1
clone_size: -
v_call: TRBV7-2
d_call: TRBD1

cdr3_nt: TGTGCCAGCAGGCGGCAGGGGTATGGCTATGGCTACACCTTC
cdr3_aa: CASRRQGYGYGYTF
j_call: TRBJ1-2
clone_size: -
v_call: TRBV7-9
d_call: -

cdr3_nt: TGTGCCAGCAGCCAAGATTCCCAATCGAGAATAGGACAGCGCGTATTC
cdr3_aa: CASSQDSQSRIGQRVF
j_call: TRBJ1-2
clone_size: -
v_call: TRBV3-1/TRBV3-2
d_call: -

cdr3_nt: TGTGCCAGCAGTGAAAATGGTCTACGTCCAGATACGCAGTATTTT
cdr3_aa: CASSENGLRPDTQYF
j_call: TRBJ2-3
clone_size: -
v_call: TRBV2
d_call: -

cdr3_nt: TGTGCCACCAGTGATTCCACAGGGTCCTATGTGAAAGAGCAGTTCTTC
cdr3_aa: CATSDSTGSYVKEQFF
j_call: TRBJ2-1
clone_size: -
v_call: TRBV24-1
d_call: -

cdr3_nt: TGTGCCAGCAGCTTCGGGACTCCCCCCGGGGAGCTGTTTTTT
cdr3_aa: CASSFGTPPGELFF
j_call: TRBJ2-2
clone_size: -
v_call: TRBV11-2
d_call: -

cdr3_nt: TGTGCCAGCAGCTTAAATTCTCCAGCGGGGGAAGAGACCCAGTACTTC
cdr3_aa: CASSLNSPAGEETQYF
j_call: TRBJ2-5
clone_size: once
v_call: TRBV7-3
d_call: TRBD2

cdr3_nt: TGCAGCGTGTGGGGGACTAGCGGGAGCCACAATGAGCAGTTCTTC
cdr3_aa: CSVWGTSGSHNEQFF
j_call: TRBJ2-1
clone_size: -
v_call: TRBV29-1
d_call: TRBD2

cdr3_nt: TGTGCCAGCAGTTTAACTCTTTCGGCGGCGAACACCGGGGAGCTGTTTTTT
cdr3_aa: CASSLTLSAANTGELFF
j_call: TRBJ2-2
clone_size: few
v_call: TRBV27
d_call: -

cdr3_nt: TGTGCCAGCAGTGAACAGGGCACAGATACGCAGTATTTT
cdr3_aa: CASSEQGTDTQYF
j_call: TRBJ2-3
clone_size: -
v_call: TRBV2
d_call: -

cdr3_nt: TGTGCCAGCAGCTTAGTCGGGACAGGGGACAATGAGCAGTTCTTC
cdr3_aa: CASSLVGTGDNEQFF
j_call: TRBJ2-1
clone_size: -
v_call: TRBV11-3
d_call: TRBD1

cdr3_nt: TGTGCCAGCACACAGGGGTACTACGAGCAGTACTTC
cdr3_aa: CASTQGYYEQYF
j_call: TRBJ2-7
clone_size: -
v_call: TRBV2
d_call: TRBD1

cdr3_nt: TGTGCCAGCAGCCCTTTCGGGACAGGACGCTACGAGCAGTACTTC
cdr3_aa: CASSPFGTGRYEQYF
j_call: TRBJ2-7
clone_size: -
v_call: TRBV11-2
d_call: TRBD1

cdr3_nt: TGTGCCAGCAGTCCAAACCGGGACAGGAACGAGCAGTACTTC
cdr3_aa: CASSPNRDRNEQYF
j_call: TRBJ2-7
clone_size: -
v_call: TRBV27
d_call: TRBD1